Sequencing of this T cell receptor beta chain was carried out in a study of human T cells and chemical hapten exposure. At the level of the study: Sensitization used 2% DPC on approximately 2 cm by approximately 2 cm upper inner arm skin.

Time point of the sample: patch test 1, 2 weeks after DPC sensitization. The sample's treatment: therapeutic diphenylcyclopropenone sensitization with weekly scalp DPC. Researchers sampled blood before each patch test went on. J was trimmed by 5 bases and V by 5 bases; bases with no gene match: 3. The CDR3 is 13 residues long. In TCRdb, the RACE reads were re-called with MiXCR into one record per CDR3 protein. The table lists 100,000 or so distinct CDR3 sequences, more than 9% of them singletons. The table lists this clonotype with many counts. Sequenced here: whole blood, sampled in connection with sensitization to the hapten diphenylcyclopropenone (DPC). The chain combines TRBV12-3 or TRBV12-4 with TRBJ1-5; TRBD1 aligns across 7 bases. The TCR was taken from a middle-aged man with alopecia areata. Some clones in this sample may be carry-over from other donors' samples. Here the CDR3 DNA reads TGTGCCAGCAGTAAAACAGGGGATCAGCCCCAGCATTTT. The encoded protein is CASSKTGDQPQHF.